This T cell receptor (beta chain) is from a study of T-cell memory formation after mild COVID-19. The 5'RACE method, run with constant-segment primers, produced TCR alpha and TCR beta cDNA libraries (carrying sample barcodes and UMIs). TCRdb re-called the 5' RACE reads through MiXCR, storing one row per CDR3 protein. This sample yields 350,000 or so distinct CDR3 sequences, of which around 13% are seen a single time; around 21% belongs to the top ten. CDR1 is MNHNS, CDR2 SASEGT, per germline. CDR3 size: 14 residues. The J segment lost 6 bases and the V segment lost 2 bases, leaving 4 bases of the junction unmatched.

Sample: PBMCs or a T cell subset sorted from them (not recorded which). The sequence derives from a man aged 18 to 29 who had mild COVID-19 (a few samples of this study predate the infection). Cell type and time point are not known. The V gene is TRBV6-1, the J gene TRBJ2-1; 7 bases map to TRBD1. The CDR3, as DNA: TGTGCCAGCAGTGAACAGACAGGGCCCAATGAGCAGTTCTTC. Protein sequence: CASSEQTGPNEQFF.